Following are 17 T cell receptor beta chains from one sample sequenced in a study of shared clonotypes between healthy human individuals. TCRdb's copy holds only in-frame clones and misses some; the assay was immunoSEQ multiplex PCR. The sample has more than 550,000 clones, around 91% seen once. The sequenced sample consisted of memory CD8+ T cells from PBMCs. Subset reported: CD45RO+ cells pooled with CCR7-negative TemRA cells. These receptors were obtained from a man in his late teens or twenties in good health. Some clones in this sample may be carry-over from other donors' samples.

The CDR3 reads CASSLPPTGLDEQFF. For the CDR3, the DNA is TGTGCCAGCAGCTTACCGCCCACGGGTCTGGATGAGCAGTTCTTC. The chain employs TRBV7-6 and TRBJ2-1; no clear D. The CDR3 runs to 15 residues. V was trimmed by 2 bases and J by 8 bases, leaving 16 bases between them. Germline-derived CDR1 and CDR2 are SGHVS and FNYEAQ.

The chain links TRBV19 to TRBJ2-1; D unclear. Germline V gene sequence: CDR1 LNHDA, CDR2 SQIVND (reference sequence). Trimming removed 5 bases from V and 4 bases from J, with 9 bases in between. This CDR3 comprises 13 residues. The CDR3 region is CASSEDLYNEQFF. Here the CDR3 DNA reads TGTGCCAGTAGTGAGGATCTATACAATGAGCAGTTCTTC.

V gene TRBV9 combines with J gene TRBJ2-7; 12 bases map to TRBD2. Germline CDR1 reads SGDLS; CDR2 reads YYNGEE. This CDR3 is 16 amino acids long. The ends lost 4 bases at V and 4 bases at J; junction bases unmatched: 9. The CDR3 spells CASSPRLAGAAYEQYF. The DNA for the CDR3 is TGTGCCAGCAGCCCGAGACTAGCGGGAGCGGCGTACGAGCAGTACTTC.

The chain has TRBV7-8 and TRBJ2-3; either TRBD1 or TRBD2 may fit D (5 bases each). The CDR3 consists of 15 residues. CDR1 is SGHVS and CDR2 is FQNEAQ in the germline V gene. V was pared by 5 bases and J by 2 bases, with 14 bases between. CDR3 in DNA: TGTGCCAGCAGCCTTACCGGGACGACCACAGATACGCAGTATTTT. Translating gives CASSLTGTTTDTQYF.

CDR3 residues: CASSEQGDEQYF. In DNA form, the CDR3 reads TGTGCCAGCAGTGAACAGGGGGACGAGCAGTACTTC. The chain uses TRBV6-1 and TRBJ2-7; 7 nucleotides align to TRBD1. The CDR3 contains 12 residues. The V gene end was trimmed by 2 bases and the J gene end by 5 bases; junction bases not matched to a gene: 0. Looked up from germline, CDR1 is MNHNS and CDR2 is SASEGT.

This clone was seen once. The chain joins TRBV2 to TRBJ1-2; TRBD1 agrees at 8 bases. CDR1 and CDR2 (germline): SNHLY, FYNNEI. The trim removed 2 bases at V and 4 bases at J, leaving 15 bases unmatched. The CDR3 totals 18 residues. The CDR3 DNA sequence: TGTGCCAGCAGTGAATCCATCAGGGGGCTGCGACCGGGCTATGGCTACACCTTC. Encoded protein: CASSESIRGLRPGYGYTF.

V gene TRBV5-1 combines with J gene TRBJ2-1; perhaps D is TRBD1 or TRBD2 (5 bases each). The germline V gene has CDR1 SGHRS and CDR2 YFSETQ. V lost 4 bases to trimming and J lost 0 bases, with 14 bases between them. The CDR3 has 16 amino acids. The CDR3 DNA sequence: TGCGCCAGCAGCCCCGACAGCGGCTCCTCCTACAATGAGCAGTTCTTC. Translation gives CASSPDSGSSYNEQFF.

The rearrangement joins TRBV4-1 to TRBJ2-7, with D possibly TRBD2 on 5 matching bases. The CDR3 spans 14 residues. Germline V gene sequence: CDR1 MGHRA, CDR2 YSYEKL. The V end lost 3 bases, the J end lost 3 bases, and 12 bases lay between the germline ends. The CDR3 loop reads CASSQSSGIYEQYF. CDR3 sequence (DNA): TGCGCCAGCAGCCAGTCATCCGGGATCTACGAGCAGTACTTC.

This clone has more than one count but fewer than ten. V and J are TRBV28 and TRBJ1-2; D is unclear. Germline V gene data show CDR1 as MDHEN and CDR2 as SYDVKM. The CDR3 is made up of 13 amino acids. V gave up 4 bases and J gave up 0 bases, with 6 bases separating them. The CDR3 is CASSWPANYGYTF. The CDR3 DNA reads TGTGCCAGCAGTTGGCCCGCTAACTATGGCTACACCTTC.

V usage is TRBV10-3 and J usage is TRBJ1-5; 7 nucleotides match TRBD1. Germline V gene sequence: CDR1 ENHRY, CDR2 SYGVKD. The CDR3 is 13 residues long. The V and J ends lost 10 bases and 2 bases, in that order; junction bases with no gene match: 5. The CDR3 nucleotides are TGTGCCACCCGGGACAGAGGCAATCAGCCCCAGCATTTT. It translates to CATRDRGNQPQHF.

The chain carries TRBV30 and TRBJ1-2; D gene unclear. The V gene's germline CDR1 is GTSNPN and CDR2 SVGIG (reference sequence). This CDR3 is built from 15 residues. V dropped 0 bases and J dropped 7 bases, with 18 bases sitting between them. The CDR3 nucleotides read TGTGCCTGGAGTGTTTCGGTGGAAGCTATATTTGGCTACACCTTC. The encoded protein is CAWSVSVEAIFGYTF.

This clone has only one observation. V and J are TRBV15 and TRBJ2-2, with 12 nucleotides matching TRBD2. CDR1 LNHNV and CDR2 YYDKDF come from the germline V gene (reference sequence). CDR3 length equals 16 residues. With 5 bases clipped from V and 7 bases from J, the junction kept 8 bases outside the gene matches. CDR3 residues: CATSRRTSGIGGELFF. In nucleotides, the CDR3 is TGTGCCACCAGCCGAAGGACTAGCGGGATTGGCGGGGAGCTGTTTTTT. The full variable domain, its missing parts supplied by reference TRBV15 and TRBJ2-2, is DAMVIQNPRYQVTQFGKPVTLSCSQTLNHNVMYWYQQKSSQAPKLLFHYYDKDFNNEADTPDNFQSRRPNTSFCFLDIRSPGLGDTAMYLCATSRRTSGIGGELFFGEGSRLTVL.

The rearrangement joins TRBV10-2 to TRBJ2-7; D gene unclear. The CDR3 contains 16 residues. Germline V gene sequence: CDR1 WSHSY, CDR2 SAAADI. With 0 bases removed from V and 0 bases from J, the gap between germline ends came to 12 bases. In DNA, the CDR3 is TGCGCCAGCAGTGAGTCGATCCCAGGCGGCTCCTACGAGCAGTACTTC. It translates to CASSESIPGGSYEQYF.

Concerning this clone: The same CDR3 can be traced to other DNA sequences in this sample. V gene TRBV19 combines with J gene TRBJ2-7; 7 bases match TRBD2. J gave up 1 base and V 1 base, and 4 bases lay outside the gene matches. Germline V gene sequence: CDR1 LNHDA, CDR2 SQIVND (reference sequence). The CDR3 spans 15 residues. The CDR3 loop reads CASSIGASGSYEQYF. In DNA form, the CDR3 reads TGTGCCAGTAGTATAGGGGCTAGCGGTTCCTACGAGCAGTACTTC.

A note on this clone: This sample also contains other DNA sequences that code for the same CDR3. The CDR3 nucleotides read TGTGCCAGCAGTTTGCGAGCAGGCTACAATGAGCAGTTCTTC. As protein: CASSLRAGYNEQFF. The gene calls are TRBV27 and TRBJ2-1; D not certain. V was cut by 3 bases and J by 3 bases, with 9 bases left in between. This CDR3 spans 14 amino acids. CDR1 MNHEY and CDR2 SMNVEV come from the germline V gene (reference sequence).

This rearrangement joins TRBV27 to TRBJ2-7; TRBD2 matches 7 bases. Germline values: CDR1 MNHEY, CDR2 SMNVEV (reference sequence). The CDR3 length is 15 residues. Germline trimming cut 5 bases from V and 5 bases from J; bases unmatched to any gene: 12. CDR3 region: CASSLLAAQRNEQYF. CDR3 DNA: TGTGCCAGCAGTCTGCTAGCGGCCCAAAGAAACGAGCAGTACTTC.

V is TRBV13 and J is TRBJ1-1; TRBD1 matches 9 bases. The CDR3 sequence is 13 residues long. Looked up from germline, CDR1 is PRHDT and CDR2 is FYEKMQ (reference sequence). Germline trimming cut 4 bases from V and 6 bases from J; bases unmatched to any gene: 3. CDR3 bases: TGTGCCAGCAGCTGGGGACAGGGTTCTGAAGCTTTCTTT. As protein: CASSWGQGSEAFF.